What follows are 12 T cell receptor beta chains derived from one specimen sequenced in a study of blood T cell repertoires in COVID-19 (TCRdb year 2020). Libraries came from the immunoSEQ multiplex PCR assay. What TCRdb holds here is the immuneACCESS table cut down to in-frame rearrangements. Part of the clones is not present; checked against another copy, under half of the missing clones reflect an unresolved V gene, and the others are unexplained. Across this sample there are 25,000 to 35,000 clones, with 81% seen only once. Together, the top ten hold 16% of the sample. Sequenced sample: peripheral blood. The receptors here all came from an older woman with acute or convalescent COVID-19.

This sequence joins TRBV12-3 or TRBV12-4 and TRBJ2-3; possibly TRBD1 for D (6 bases). Trimming stripped 4 bases from V and 9 bases from J, with 11 bases between. This CDR3 is built from 12 residues. The CDR3 region is CASSSDSPTQYF. CDR3 DNA: TGTGCCAGCAGTTCGGACAGCCCGACGCAGTATTTT.

The V call is TRBV6-5, the J call TRBJ1-5; 12 positions match TRBD1. This CDR3 contains 14 residues. The V gene's germline CDR1 is MNHEY and CDR2 SVGAGI. Trimming at V came to 6 bases and at J to 5 bases, leaving 2 bases not matched to a gene. The DNA for the CDR3 is TGTGCCAGCAGGGGACAGGGGGCTTATCAGCCCCAGCATTTT. Protein product: CASRGQGAYQPQHF.

V gene TRBV3-1 (or the pseudogene TRBV3-2) combines with J gene TRBJ1-6, with TRBD1 matching 7 bases. This CDR3 comprises 17 residues. Germline values: CDR1 LGHDT, CDR2 YNNKEL (reference sequence). After removal of 5 bases from V and 0 bases from J, the junction contained 7 bases not matched to a gene. Here the CDR3 DNA reads TGTGCCAGCAGCGAACAGGGGTTGGGCTCCTATAATTCACCCCTCCACTTT. It translates to CASSEQGLGSYNSPLHF.

The chain carries TRBV5-1 and TRBJ1-3, with D perhaps matching TRBD1 (5 bases). Between the trimmed V and J ends, which lost 4 bases and 0 bases, there was a span of 14 bases. The CDR3 has 16 residues. Germline V gene lookup returns CDR1 SGHRS and CDR2 YFSETQ. The CDR3 nucleotides are TGCGCCAGCAGCATCGGGACTACCCTCTCTGGAAACACCATATATTTT. As protein: CASSIGTTLSGNTIYF. Filled out from reference TRBV5-1 and TRBJ1-3, the complete variable domain reads KAGVTQTPRYLIKTRGQQVTLSCSPISGHRSVSWYQQTPGQGLQFLFEYFSETQRNKGNFPGRFSGRQFSNSRSEMNVSTLELGDSALYLCASSIGTTLSGNTIYFGEGSWLTVV.

This chain uses TRBV9 with TRBJ2-7; the match to TRBD1 covers 10 bases. CDR1 and CDR2 from the germline V gene are SGDLS and YYNGEE. After removal of 4 bases from V and 3 bases from J, the junction contained 10 bases not matched to a gene. This CDR3 comprises 16 residues. In DNA, the CDR3 is TGTGCCAGCAGCCCCGGGGACAGGGGAAGAATCTACGAGCAGTACTTC. Translating it yields CASSPGDRGRIYEQYF.

The CDR3 region is CAISFGPEQFF. The CDR3 DNA is TGTGCCATCAGTTTCGGTCCTGAGCAGTTCTTC. V gene TRBV10-3 combines with J gene TRBJ2-1; D remains unclear. The germline CDR1 and CDR2 sequences are ENHRY and SYGVKD. Trimming removed 5 bases at V and 9 bases at J, with 8 bases between. This CDR3 is 11 amino acids long.

This clone has only a few counts. The chain is built from TRBV7-8 and TRBJ1-5; 8 bases map to TRBD1. V lost 2 bases and J lost 10; bases outside the gene matches: 10. Germline assignment: CDR1 SGHVS and CDR2 FQNEAQ. CDR3 length: 15 amino acids. This CDR3 is CASSLSGGFLGPQHF. Written as DNA, the CDR3 is TGTGCCAGCAGCTTATCAGGGGGCTTTTTGGGACCCCAGCATTTT.

The chain couples TRBV30 to TRBJ2-1, with D perhaps matching TRBD2 (6 bases). The V end lost 1 base, the J end lost 10 bases, and 17 bases lay between the germline ends. The CDR3 length is 14 residues. Looked up from germline, CDR1 is GTSNPN and CDR2 is SVGIG (reference sequence). The CDR3 reads CAWSAGGLAGEQFF. Written as DNA, the CDR3 is TGTGCCTGGAGTGCGGGCGGGCTCGCGGGAGAGCAGTTCTTC. Supplemented by reference TRBV30 and TRBJ2-1, the full variable domain reads SQTIHQWPATLVQPVGSPLSLECTVEGTSNPNLYWYRQAAGRGLQLLFYSVGIGQISSEVPQNLSASRPQDRQFILSSKKLLLSDSGFYLCAWSAGGLAGEQFFGPGTRLTVL.

This chain connects TRBV11-2 to TRBJ1-2; D not resolved. The CDR3 runs to 15 residues. The V end was cut by 1 base, the J end by 6 bases, with 15 bases between. CDR1 and CDR2 from the germline V gene are SGHAT and FQNNGV. The CDR3 nucleotides are TGTGCCAGCAGCTTAGGGGTCACAGCTATCCATGGCTACACCTTC. The encoded protein is CASSLGVTAIHGYTF.

Concerning this clone: One junction end does not reproduce the germline sequence, and a read error may be involved. The chain links TRBV7-9 to TRBJ1-4; D is possibly TRBD1 (5 bases). Germline V lookup: CDR1 SEHNR, CDR2 FQNEAQ (reference sequence). The CDR3 has 14 residues. CDR3: CASSLRGTSEKLFF. CDR3 coding DNA: TGTGCCAGCAGCTTACGGGGGACTAGTGAAAAACTGTTTTTT. The full variable domain, its missing parts supplied by reference TRBV7-9 and TRBJ1-4, is DTGVSQNPRHKITKRGQNVTFRCDPISEHNRLYWYRQTLGQGPEFLTYFQNEAQLEKSRLLSDRFSAERPKGSFSTLEIQRTEQGDSAMYLCASSLRGTSEKLFFGSGTQLSVL.

This clone was detected only once. V and J are TRBV11-2 and TRBJ2-2; D gene unclear. CDR3 size: 14 residues. The V end lost 3 bases, the J end lost 5 bases, and 10 bases lay between the germline ends. Germline CDR1 is SGHAT and CDR2 is FQNNGV. CDR3 in amino acids: CASSLSSRTGELFF. CDR3 sequence (DNA): TGTGCCAGCAGCTTGAGCTCTAGAACCGGGGAGCTGTTTTTT.

This clone has a handful of counts. V is TRBV4-1 and J is TRBJ1-6; the D is unclear. There are 15 residues in the CDR3. Between the trimmed V and J ends, which lost 0 bases and 8 bases, there was a span of 11 bases. Per germline, CDR1 MGHRA and CDR2 YSYEKL. CDR3 region: CASSQDGRGYSPLHF. The CDR3 DNA is TGCGCCAGCAGCCAAGACGGTCGCGGTTATTCACCCCTCCACTTT.